This T cell receptor (beta chain) was obtained from a study of cytomegalovirus exposure and HLA in healthy donors. Findings of the study overall: CMV serostatus was the sole immune exposure data available. It emerged from a later analysis that several of the most significant clusters appeared to be linked to common viral pathogens.

The PCR had 60 Vbeta and 13 Jbeta primers. Using immunoSEQ multiplex PCR, the repertoire was profiled, and TCRdb retains in-frame clones only, with some absent. This table holds more than 90,000 clones, around 86% found once. Regarding this clone: Its antigen is as yet unknown.

Germline V gene lookup returns CDR1 LGHNA and CDR2 YNFKEQ. Trimming took 2 bases from V and 3 from J, leaving 10 bases between them. The CDR3 consists of 14 residues. Sequencing input: PBMCs. This rearrangement joins TRBV4-2 to TRBJ2-5; possible D gene TRBD1, 5 bases. This TCR derives from a woman aged 70-85 years in good health and CMV-seropositive. CDR3 region: CASSQRGGEETQYF. CDR3 sequence (DNA): TGTGCCAGCAGCCAAAGGGGTGGAGAAGAGACCCAGTACTTC.